A single sample gave rise to the 7 T cell receptor beta chains below, sequenced in a study of T cells after yellow fever vaccination. In TCRdb, the 5' RACE reads were re-called with MiXCR into one record per CDR3 protein. The table has 500,000 to 650,000 distinct CDR3 sequences, around an eighth seen once. The sample consisted of PBMCs, taken on the day of the yellow fever booster vaccination. These receptors all stem from a man aged 30-40 years who received the YFV17D yellow fever vaccine.

This clonotype was picked up a small number of times. The junction and the germline gene differ at one end; a read error may be behind it. The J gene is TRBJ2-5, the V gene TRBV5-1; TRBD2 might be the D (6 bases). The CDR3 loop spans 15 amino acids. The germline V gene has CDR1 SGHRS and CDR2 YFSETQ. CDR3 amino acids: CASSLQFAGKPVRDF. The DNA of the CDR3 is TGCGCCAGCAGTTTGCAATTTGCGGGGAAGCCCGTCAGGGACTTC.

The chain uses TRBV15 and TRBJ2-5, with D possibly TRBD1 on 6 matching bases. The CDR3 has 14 amino acids. Deletions cut 8 bases from V and 2 bases from J, with 15 bases between. CDR1 and CDR2 from the germline V gene are LNHNV and YYDKDF (reference sequence). CDR3 residues: CATSQGVGQETQYF. The CDR3 region has the DNA TGTGCCACCTCACAGGGTGTGGGGCAAGAGACCCAGTACTTC.

This sequence joins TRBV7-9 and TRBJ2-2; weak D call: TRBD2 (6 bases). The V end was cut by 5 bases, the J end by 0 bases, with 16 bases between. CDR1 and CDR2 (germline): SEHNR, FQNEAQ (reference sequence). This CDR3 region has 17 residues. CDR3 residues: CASSVRRSGSNTGELFF. For the CDR3, the DNA is TGTGCCAGCAGCGTCCGGAGGAGCGGGTCGAACACCGGGGAGCTGTTTTTT.

This clonotype has a handful of counts. This chain links TRBV6-2 or TRBV6-3 with TRBJ2-2; 7 bases align to TRBD1. The trim removed 6 bases at V and 3 bases at J, leaving 13 bases unmatched. The germline V gene has CDR1 MNHEY and CDR2 SVGEGT. This CDR3 comprises 17 residues. CDR3 coding DNA: TGTGCCAGCAGCACTTACGGGACAGCGGTCGACACCGGGGAGCTGTTTTTT. Its protein is CASSTYGTAVDTGELFF.

This clonotype was observed a handful of times. This chain joins TRBV7-8 and TRBJ2-2, with D possibly matching TRBD1 (5 bases). The CDR3 is 18 residues long. V was cut by 5 bases and J by 0 bases, with 19 bases left in between. Germline CDR1 is SGHVS and CDR2 is FQNEAQ. CDR3 protein: CASSQGAAEIPNTGELFF. In DNA, the CDR3 is TGTGCCAGCAGCCAGGGCGCGGCTGAAATACCGAACACCGGGGAGCTGTTTTTT.

V usage is TRBV18 and J usage is TRBJ2-1; D possibly corresponds to TRBD1 (6 bases). This CDR3 has 16 residues. Per the germline V gene, CDR1 is KGHSH and CDR2 is LQKENI. The ends were cut back, 1 base at V and 6 bases at J, with 16 bases in the middle. The CDR3 DNA is TGTGCCAGCTCACCACAACAGGGAATTCCCAGCAATGAGCAGTTCTTC. Encoded protein: CASSPQQGIPSNEQFF. Looking up the rest from reference TRBV18 and TRBJ2-1 gives the full variable domain: NAGVMQNPRHLVRRRGQEARLRCSPMKGHSHVYWYRQLPEEGLKFMVYLQKENIIDESGMPKERFSAEFPKEGPSILRIQQVVRGDSAAYFCASSPQQGIPSNEQFFGPGTRLTVL.

There are a few counts of this clonotype. The chain joins TRBV3-1 to TRBJ2-7; tentative D call: TRBD1 (6 bases). V lost 2 bases and J 4 bases, leaving 12 bases between the germline ends. From germline, CDR1 is LGHDT and CDR2 YNNKEL (reference sequence). The CDR3 loop spans 14 amino acids. The CDR3 nucleotides are TGTGCCAGCAGCCAATCCGACAGGAATTACGAGCAGTACTTC. Translation gives CASSQSDRNYEQYF.